Following are 16 T cell receptor beta chains from one sample sequenced in a study of shared clonotypes between healthy human individuals. Measured with immunoSEQ multiplex PCR; TCRdb has only the in-frame clones, and not every one. The data show 2,500,000 or so clones, 93% seen once. The sequenced sample consisted of naive CD4+ T cells from PBMCs. Subset denoted: CD45RA+ positively selected. The receptors derive from a man between 18 and 35 years old in good health. Some clones in this sample may be carry-over from other donors' samples.

The chain links TRBV7-8 to TRBJ1-2; 7 nucleotides line up with TRBD1. This CDR3 is built from 20 residues. Trimming cost V 0 bases and J 3 bases; bases outside gene matches: 19. CDR1 is SGHVS and CDR2 is FQNEAQ in the germline V gene. The CDR3 DNA reads TGTGCCAGCAGCTTAGCACCTCTCGGGGGGCTTACAGGGGTCGACTATGGCTACACCTTC. Translated, it gives CASSLAPLGGLTGVDYGYTF.

The chain employs TRBV11-2 and TRBJ2-3; 7 nucleotides line up with TRBD1. V gave up 4 bases and J gave up 2 bases; unmatched junction bases: 9. The CDR3 extends over 16 amino acids. Germline lookup yields CDR1 SGHAT and CDR2 FQNNGV. The CDR3 bases are TGTGCCAGCAGCTCCCAGGGACAGTTTTTCACAGATACGCAGTATTTT. Translating it yields CASSSQGQFFTDTQYF.

V is TRBV11-3 and J is TRBJ2-3, with D maybe TRBD2 (5 bases). The V and J ends lost 6 bases and 5 bases respectively, with 9 bases between them. The CDR3 consists of 12 residues. Per the germline V gene, CDR1 is SGHNT and CDR2 is YENEEA. The chain's CDR3 is CASSSTKDTQYF. The CDR3 nucleotides are TGTGCCAGCAGTTCGACTAAAGATACGCAGTATTTT.

This chain joins TRBV7-3 and TRBJ2-3; D possibly corresponds to TRBD1 (5 bases). Germline-derived CDR1 and CDR2 are SGHTA and FQGTGA. Deletions cut 1 base from V and 4 bases from J, with 12 bases between. CDR3 size: 15 residues. CDR3 in amino acids: CASSLNGQGSDTQYF. CDR3 sequence (DNA): TGTGCCAGCAGCTTAAACGGGCAGGGATCAGATACGCAGTATTTT.

Concerning this clone: Other DNA sequences in the same sample also yield this CDR3. J is TRBJ2-1 and V is TRBV18, with D perhaps being TRBD1 or TRBD2 (5 bases each). V gave up 3 bases and J gave up 0 bases, with 9 bases separating them. The CDR3 runs 15 residues. Germline-derived CDR1 and CDR2 are KGHSH and LQKENI. CDR3 DNA sequence: TGTGCCAGCTCACCCGGGACCTCCTCCTACAATGAGCAGTTCTTC. It specifies CASSPGTSSYNEQFF. The complete variable domain, with remaining parts taken from reference TRBV18 and TRBJ2-1, reads NAGVMQNPRHLVRRRGQEARLRCSPMKGHSHVYWYRQLPEEGLKFMVYLQKENIIDESGMPKERFSAEFPKEGPSILRIQQVVRGDSAAYFCASSPGTSSYNEQFFGPGTRLTVL.

The chain recombines TRBV28 with TRBJ1-1; TRBD1 is a possible D gene (5 bases). Germline V gene sequence: CDR1 MDHEN, CDR2 SYDVKM. The V gene lost 6 bases and the J gene lost 6 bases, with 11 bases spanning the gap. The CDR3 is 12 residues long. The CDR3 reads CASRRSGPEAFF. CDR3 sequence (DNA): TGTGCCAGCAGGCGATCGGGGCCTGAAGCTTTCTTT.

Of note for this clone: The sample contains more than one DNA sequence encoding this CDR3. The chain employs TRBV15 and TRBJ2-7, with D perhaps matching TRBD2 (6 bases). CDR3 length: 15 amino acids. CDR1 is LNHNV, CDR2 YYDKDF, per germline (reference sequence). Trimming shortened V by 0 bases and J by 2 bases, and 11 bases separated the two germline ends. The CDR3 here is CATSRDGGTPYEQYF. CDR3 nucleotides: TGTGCCACCAGCAGAGATGGCGGGACGCCCTACGAGCAGTACTTC.

This clone was picked up one time. V gene TRBV2 combines with J gene TRBJ2-7; D could derive from TRBD1 or TRBD2 (5 bases each). Per the germline V gene, CDR1 is SNHLY and CDR2 is FYNNEI. Trimming removed 5 bases from V and 5 bases from J, with 13 bases in between. The CDR3 spans 13 residues. CDR3 in amino acids: CASSKQGTNEQYF. The CDR3 DNA sequence: TGTGCCAGCAGTAAACAAGGGACGAACGAGCAGTACTTC. The full variable domain, rest sourced from reference TRBV2 and TRBJ2-7, is EPEVTQTPSHQVTQMGQEVILRCVPISNHLYFYWYRQILGQKVEFLVSFYNNEISEKSEIFDDQFSVERPDGSNFTLKIRSTKLEDSAMYFCASSKQGTNEQYFGPGTRLTVT.

The chain has TRBV25-1 and TRBJ2-7; D unclear. Trimming left V 3 bases short and J 2 bases short, with 5 bases between. The germline CDR1 and CDR2 sequences are MGHDK and SYGVNS. The CDR3 sequence is 12 residues long. This CDR3 is CASSDQTYEQYF. The CDR3 bases are TGTGCCAGCAGTGATCAGACCTACGAGCAGTACTTC.

This chain uses TRBV29-1 with TRBJ1-3; D remains unclear. The germline V gene encodes CDR1 SQVTM and CDR2 ANQGSEA. Trimming cost V 5 bases and J 4 bases, with 18 bases left between them. This CDR3 is 15 amino acids long. The DNA for the CDR3 is TGCAGCGTTCAGCCTCGATCCGGGCGCGGAAACACCATATATTTT. Protein product: CSVQPRSGRGNTIYF.

The V call is TRBV6-1, the J call TRBJ2-3; 10 nucleotides agree with TRBD2. This CDR3 is 18 amino acids long. The J segment lost 4 bases and the V segment lost 2 bases, leaving 12 bases of the junction unmatched. Germline V CDR1 and CDR2: MNHNS, SASEGT. The CDR3 DNA is TGTGCCAGCAGTGAATGGGGGCTAGCGGGAGTGGGGCCAGATACGCAGTATTTT. The encoded protein is CASSEWGLAGVGPDTQYF.

A note on this clone: A read error may account for a junction end that differs from germline. The chain couples TRBV10-3 to TRBJ2-2, with D tentatively TRBD1 (6 bases). This CDR3 is 16 amino acids long. The germline gives CDR1 ENHRY, CDR2 SYGVKD. The CDR3: CAIGESGQFATGELFF. As DNA, the CDR3 is TGTGCCATCGGTGAGTCTGGACAGTTCGCCACCGGGGAGCTGTTTTTT.

The chain is built from TRBV9 and TRBJ2-1, with D possibly TRBD2 on 6 matching bases. The CDR3 spans 15 residues. The V gene's germline CDR1 is SGDLS and CDR2 YYNGEE. With 0 bases removed from V and 7 bases from J, the gap between germline ends came to 14 bases. The CDR3, as DNA: TGTGCCAGCAGCGTAGAGGGAGGAGGGAGTAATGAGCAGTTCTTC. It codes for CASSVEGGGSNEQFF.

The V and J genes are TRBV28 and TRBJ2-7; D unresolved. CDR1 is MDHEN, CDR2 SYDVKM, per germline. Trimming left V 4 bases short and J 3 bases short, with 19 bases between. CDR3 length: 16 amino acids. The CDR3 loop reads CASSSLTRTLVYEQYF. The CDR3 nucleotides are TGTGCCAGCAGTTCCTTGACACGGACGTTGGTCTACGAGCAGTACTTC.

CDR3 amino acids: CASSGKGTINEKLFF. The CDR3 nucleotides are TGTGCCAGCAGTGGAAAGGGTACGATTAATGAAAAACTGTTTTTT. This chain uses TRBV25-1 with TRBJ1-4; D gene unclear. Germline loops: CDR1 MGHDK, CDR2 SYGVNS. The CDR3 spans 15 residues. V shed 4 bases and J shed 4 bases, with 13 bases lying between them.

This clone was counted once. V and J are TRBV29-1 and TRBJ2-7, with D perhaps matching TRBD2 (5 bases). V was trimmed by 7 bases and J by 4 bases, leaving 26 bases between them. Germline V gene sequence: CDR1 SQVTM, CDR2 ANQGSEA. CDR3 length: 16 residues. Written as DNA, the CDR3 is TGCAGCGCCCGGACTGGCCAGGAAGCGAGGGTATACGAGCAGTACTTC. This translates into CSARTGQEARVYEQYF.